This passage covers 5 T cell receptor beta chains from one sample sequenced in a study of response to subunit inactivated influenza vaccine. TCRdb independently ran MiXCR on the RT-PCR reads; one entry per CDR3 protein. The repertoire includes 500,000 to 600,000 distinct CDR3 sequences, 15% to 20% of them detected once, and less than 4% sits in the top ten. The sequenced sample was CD4+ T cells sorted from PBMCs, obtained roughly 24 months after vaccination. These receptors originate from a man aged 45 to 75 who received an inactivated influenza vaccine.

The chain links TRBV12-3 or TRBV12-4 to TRBJ2-1, with a tentative D call TRBD2 (5 bases). CDR3 length equals 13 residues. The V and J ends lost 2 bases and 15 bases respectively, with 17 bases between them. The CDR3 region has the DNA TGTGCCAGCAGTTTAAAGAGGGCCGGAGGCCTGTTCTTC. This translates into CASSLKRAGGLFF.

This clonotype came up a few times. This chain joins TRBV29-1 and TRBJ2-5; possible D gene TRBD2, 5 bases. The CDR3 consists of 18 residues. Trimming cost V 6 bases and J 1 base, with 27 bases left between them. Per the germline V gene, CDR1 is SQVTM and CDR2 is ANQGSEA. This chain's CDR3 is CSVAAWAEGLVFQETQYF. The CDR3 nucleotides are TGCAGCGTGGCCGCTTGGGCCGAGGGTTTGGTTTTCCAAGAGACCCAGTACTTC.

The chain has TRBV5-5 and TRBJ1-1, with TRBD1 matching 7 bases. The CDR3 contains 16 residues. Germline CDR1 and CDR2: SGHKS and YYEKEE (reference sequence). V was pared by 3 bases and J by 5 bases, with 13 bases of the junction left unmatched. CDR3 region: CASSSTSGGWGTEAFF. The CDR3 region has the DNA TGTGCCAGCAGCTCTACCTCAGGGGGGTGGGGGACTGAAGCTTTCTTT.

There are a few counts of this clonotype. The V call is TRBV6-5, the J call TRBJ2-2, with D tentatively TRBD1 or TRBD2 (5 bases each). The germline CDR1 and CDR2 sequences are MNHEY and SVGAGI. CDR3 length: 15 residues. V lost 2 bases and J lost 5, with 12 bases in between. The CDR3 nucleotides read TGTGCCAGCAGTTACCCGATGTGGGGGACCGGGGAGCTGTTTTTT. It encodes CASSYPMWGTGELFF.

In this sample, this clonotype turned up many times. In DNA form, the CDR3 reads TGTGCCAGCAGCTTAGGAGGCGGGAGTAATTACAATGAGCAGTTCTTC. This translates into CASSLGGGSNYNEQFF. The V and J genes are TRBV11-2 and TRBJ2-1; 7 bases agree with TRBD2. The germline gives CDR1 SGHAT, CDR2 FQNNGV. This CDR3 spans 16 amino acids. V shed 1 base, J shed 4 bases, and the junction held 7 bases outside the gene matches.